The T cell receptor (beta chain) under discussion was sequenced for a study of regulatory T cells in long-lasting Graves disease (dated by TCRdb to the early 2020s). Turning to the overall study: Persistent Graves' disease was defined as persistently positive TSH receptor autoantibodies together with antithyroid drug treatment for over 5 years. Patients with persistent Graves' disease were compared with patients with newly diagnosed Graves' disease using TCR sequencing and RNA sequencing of peripheral blood. The study was registered as a clinical trial and conducted in China. A total of some 35 samples underwent TCR sequencing, from around 13 patients with persistent Graves' disease and roughly 20 patients with newly diagnosed Graves' disease. In the clinical cohort, patients with persistent Graves' disease had used antithyroid drugs for an average of about 10.3 years.

Receptors were amplified or captured by multiplex PCR. Sequencing used an Illumina HiSeq 4000. CDR3 regions were amplified by Arm-PCR with iRepertoire HTBI primers to construct TCR beta libraries. Gel purification was performed on PCR products prior to sequencing. In the original analysis: A total of 62 TRBV and more than twelve TRBJ segments were identified across samples and were used for gene usage analysis of CDR3 amino acid clonotypes. COPE and FqMerger were used to merge the filtered high-quality paired reads into contigs. Contigs were aligned with BLAST to IMGT TRBV, TRBD and TRBJ reference genes, and CDR3 was defined per IMGT. Clonotypes above 0.1% frequency were classified as highly expanded clones. Shannon entropy served as the measure of repertoire diversity, while the Gini coefficient captured V-J evenness. A clonotype was considered public if more than one individual shared it. In TCRdb, the public reads were trimmed at Q25 with fastp and aligned with MiXCR, with productive beta chains retained. Each entry is one CDR3 protein sequence, shown with its most common DNA and genes. TCRdb's processing, not the study's, gives the V and J calls here. In all, the sample holds fewer than 400,000 distinct CDR3 sequences, and 20% of those were seen once. Roughly 20% of the sample is held by the ten biggest clonotypes.

The CDR3 goes from the cysteine to the phenylalanine over 14 residues. The only DNA kept is the CDR3, 42 bases in frame from the first base. Taken from the germline V gene, the CDR1 and CDR2 loops are MNHNS and SASEGT. The junction carries 15 bases between V and J, which are trimmed by 7 bases and 3 bases respectively. Comments on this clonotype: The clone's antigen remains unknown. The record has no base qualities; no much larger clone is one base away.

The sample's time point label is to be understood as: persistent/refractory GD, antithyroid drugs over 5 years with positive TRAb. For both TCR sequencing and RNA sequencing, RNA was extracted from PBMCs using TRIzol. Graves' disease was diagnosed according to American Thyroid Association guidelines. Patients for the study were recruited at an endocrinology department in Xi'an, China. Each patient gave 7.5 to 10 milliliters of peripheral blood, collected in an EDTA anticoagulant tube. Ficoll Paque Plus density gradient separation was used to isolate PBMCs, and no further T cell sorting was done. An Agilent 2100 Bioanalyzer and agarose gel were used to check RNA quality, and a NanoDrop 2000 was used to measure RNA concentration. Study-wide findings and limitations: Persistent Graves' disease patients showed lower TCR Shannon entropy and fewer highly expanded clones than newly diagnosed patients, suggesting clonal expansion. Peripheral blood alone was examined, since thyroid tissue, which constituted the primary lesion, could not be accessed. Preferential use of TRBV28, TRBJ1-2 and TRBJ2-5 was observed in persistent disease, whereas TRBV20-1 and TRBJ2-1 were favored in newly diagnosed disease. Sequencing and analysis were restricted to the TCR beta chain. Persistent patients shared more public clonotypes among themselves (under 3,000) than newly diagnosed patients did (nearly 1,000). The authors noted that the small sample size was a limitation that may lower accuracy.

The sequence links TRBV6-1 to TRBJ1-1, with a weak D call of TRBD1 (6 bases match). This sequence originates from a female donor with Graves disease. The source was peripheral blood mononuclear cells (PBMCs), collected when the disease was refractory, from a patient treated with antithyroid drugs. The CDR3 loop reads CASTKQGSYTEAFF. In nucleotide form, the sequence is TGTGCCAGCACGAAGCAGGGGTCGTACACTGAAGCTTTCTTT.